These 8 T cell receptor beta chains originate from one sample sequenced in a study of post-analysis software for immune sequencing data. General study points: Five or six TRBV segments, TRBV5-6, TRBV5-1 and TRBV20-1 among them, were found more frequent in patients than controls.

No antigens are known for them. Each TCR beta cDNA library carried unique molecular identifiers. Using its own MiXCR run on the PCR reads, TCRdb lists one record per CDR3 protein. The sample contains roughly 180,000 distinct CDR3 sequences, approximately 28% of which appear only once. Sequencing was performed on blood. These receptors came from a girl aged 5-17 years with multiple sclerosis.

This clonotype came up a few times. The chain is built from TRBV29-1 and TRBJ1-4, with D possibly TRBD1 on 5 matching bases. V lost 7 bases and J lost 3, with 9 bases in between. Germline loops: CDR1 SQVTM, CDR2 ANQGSEA. This CDR3 spans 12 amino acids. The CDR3 nucleotides read TGCAGCGCCGGGGGACCTAATGAAAAACTGTTTTTT. It specifies CSAGGPNEKLFF.

This clonotype showed up just a few times. The chain has TRBV4-1 and TRBJ2-2; D is possibly TRBD2 (6 bases). The CDR3 covers 16 residues. Germline assignment: CDR1 MGHRA and CDR2 YSYEKL. With 1 base removed from V and 0 bases from J, the gap between germline ends came to 9 bases. The CDR3 bases are TGCGCCAGCAGCCAAGTGGGAGGAGCGAACACCGGGGAGCTGTTTTTT. Its protein product is CASSQVGGANTGELFF.

The table lists this clonotype with many counts. The genes are TRBV4-1 and TRBJ2-7; D unresolved. Trimming took off 9 bases at V and 0 bases at J, with 12 bases between the two ends. CDR1 is MGHRA, CDR2 YSYEKL, per germline. This CDR3 has 13 amino acids. Written as DNA, the CDR3 is TGCGCCAGTGCTGTCCAGCCCTCCTACGAGCAGTACTTC. This encodes CASAVQPSYEQYF.

The chain employs TRBV3-1 and TRBJ1-1; no reliable D call. Germline CDR1 LGHDT, CDR2 YNNKEL (reference sequence). This CDR3 contains 14 residues. The V end was cut by 3 bases, the J end by 0 bases, with 8 bases between. The CDR3, as DNA: TGTGCCAGCAGCCACGAGGGTATGAACACTGAAGCTTTCTTT. Residues: CASSHEGMNTEAFF.

Comment on this clonotype: This may arise from a read error, as a much more abundant clone is one base away. V and J are TRBV15 and TRBJ2-5; 14 nucleotides align to TRBD2. The J call may be wrong; the DNA end is better matched by TRBJ2-7. The CDR3 has 15 amino acids. Germline V lookup: CDR1 LNHNV, CDR2 YYDKDF (reference sequence). The CDR3 protein is CVTSRGTSGSYEQYF. CDR3 in DNA: TGTGTCACCAGCAGAGGGACTAGCGGGAGTTACGAGCAGTACTTC.

The CDR3 sequence: CATSLIPGEINEQFF. The CDR3 nucleotides are TGTGCCACCAGCCTCATACCGGGGGAAATCAATGAGCAGTTCTTC. The chain links TRBV28 to TRBJ2-1; possible D gene TRBD2, 6 bases. Germline-derived CDR1 and CDR2 are MDHEN and SYDVKM. The CDR3 extends over 15 amino acids. V lost 10 bases and J 6 bases, leaving 22 bases between the germline ends.

This CDR3 reads CASSPDRGYNEQYF. In DNA form, the CDR3 reads TGTGCCAGCAGCCCGGACAGGGGATACAATGAGCAGTACTTC. J is TRBJ2-5 and V is TRBV5-6; 9 positions agree with TRBD1. This CDR3 is built from 14 residues. Germline assignment: CDR1 SGHDT and CDR2 YYEEEE. The ends lost 4 bases at V and 11 bases at J; junction bases unmatched: 12.

With respect to this clonotype: This may be a read error: a much more frequent sequence differs by one nucleotide. CDR3 sequence (DNA): TGTGCCATCAGTGAGCTAACTACTAGCGGAGAGATCCAGTACTTC. This translates into CAISELTTSGEIQYF. The rearrangement links TRBV10-3 to TRBJ2-5; 8 bases are shared with TRBD2. Germline loops: CDR1 ENHRY, CDR2 SYGVKD. The CDR3 loop spans 15 amino acids.